This T cell receptor (beta chain) derives from a study of T cell repertoires in cytomegalovirus infection. As for the study in general: Use of recently identified HLA-C-restricted and well-studied HLA-B-restricted CMV epitopes was part of the study. Indicated by public TCR beta signatures were CMV infection and matching HLA type. Study conclusions and caveats: Dominant in the ex vivo response were TCR beta clonotypes restricted by HLA-C and specific for CMV. The cumulative frequency of public TCR beta families identified carriers of CMV plus the relevant HLA.

TCRdb re-called the reads through MiXCR, storing one row per CDR3 protein. This sample has a few hundred thousand distinct CDR3 sequences; 40% occur once, and the top ten carry about half. The V gene's germline CDR1 is SGHNT and CDR2 YYREEE (reference sequence). Trimming removed 1 base from V and 1 base from J, with 12 bases in between. The CDR3 runs to 15 residues. As to this clonotype: Its antigen is as yet unknown.

This chain uses TRBV5-4 with TRBJ2-7, with D possibly TRBD2 on 6 matching bases. Sequenced material: cultured PBMCs, taken from culture after CMV antigen stimulation. The origin of this receptor is a human donor in good health (CMV status not recorded). Some clones in this sample may be carry-over from other donors' samples. The CDR3 protein is CASSLSGTPSYEQYF. In nucleotides, the CDR3 is TGTGCCAGCAGCTTGAGTGGGACTCCTTCCTACGAGCAGTACTTC.